These 5 T cell receptor beta chains were all obtained from the same sample, sequenced in a study of T cells in Graves' hyperthyroidism and ophthalmopathy. The TCR beta CDR3 regions underwent amplification using RNA transcripts as the source. The TCR CDR3 was amplified in a first-round RT-PCR using the HTBI primer set. TCRdb ran MiXCR on the multiplex PCR reads and lists one entry per CDR3 protein. The sample carries hundreds of thousands of distinct CDR3 sequences, 13% to 15% recorded once. The sequenced sample was blood. The receptors come from a woman younger than 35 with Graves' hyperthyroidism.

This clonotype was detected once. The gene calls are TRBV7-6 and TRBJ2-1, with 7 bases lining up with TRBD1. The germline V gene encodes CDR1 SGHVS and CDR2 FNYEAQ. J gave up 8 bases and V 4 bases, and 11 bases lay outside the gene matches. This CDR3 has 15 residues. For the CDR3, the DNA is TGTGCCAGCAGCTCTTACAGGGGCCCCATTGATGAGCAGTTCTTC. It translates to CASSSYRGPIDEQFF.

At least ten counts were recorded for this clonotype. This chain connects TRBV19 to TRBJ2-7; D not certain. Trimming pared 3 bases from V and 3 bases from J, leaving 15 bases between. In germline, CDR1 is LNHDA, CDR2 SQIVND (reference sequence). The CDR3 has 15 amino acids. The CDR3 loop is CASSMPSDSVYEQYF. The CDR3 DNA reads TGTGCCAGTAGTATGCCCAGTGATAGTGTCTACGAGCAGTACTTC.

With regard to this clonotype: A much larger clonotype is one base distant, so this may be a read error. The chain joins TRBV28 to TRBJ1-1, with D maybe TRBD1 (6 bases). Per the germline V gene, CDR1 is MDHEN and CDR2 is SYDVKM. Trimming removed 8 bases from V and 1 base from J, with 17 bases in between. This CDR3 is built from 15 residues. In nucleotides, the CDR3 is TGTGCCAGCCAGGGGCCCGGGAGGCCGAACACTGAAGCTTTCTTT. Encoded protein: CASQGPGRPNTEAFF. The full variable domain, rest sourced from reference TRBV28 and TRBJ1-1, is DVKVTQSSRYLVKRTGEKVFLECVQDMDHENMFWYRQDPGLGLRLIYFSYDVKMKEKGDIPEGYSVSREKKERFSLILESASTNQTSMYLCASQGPGRPNTEAFFGQGTRLTVV.

This clonotype was observed at least ten times. The rearrangement uses TRBV2 and TRBJ2-7, with 7 bases matching TRBD2. There are 15 residues in the CDR3. The germline CDR1 and CDR2 sequences are SNHLY and FYNNEI. The V gene end was trimmed by 6 bases and the J gene end by 5 bases; junction bases not matched to a gene: 13. In nucleotides, the CDR3 is TGTGCCAGCAGATCACTAGCGAAAAAAGGGCACGAGCAGTACTTC. Translated: CASRSLAKKGHEQYF.

V usage is TRBV28 and J usage is TRBJ1-1; 7 bases fit TRBD1. With V trimmed by 5 bases and J by 1 base, 7 bases remained unmatched. Germline V lookup: CDR1 MDHEN, CDR2 SYDVKM. CDR3 length: 15 residues. The CDR3 protein is CASSAQQGKNTEAFF. DNA for the CDR3: TGTGCCAGCAGTGCCCAACAGGGGAAGAACACTGAAGCTTTCTTT.